This record concerns one TCR beta chain sequence. Its antigen is currently unknown. Tagging with unique molecular identifiers was a feature of the TCR beta cDNA libraries. TCRdb recomputed calls from the PCR reads with MiXCR, one row per CDR3 protein. The repertoire holds fewer than 850,000 distinct CDR3 sequences, about 45% seen once, with 4.9% in the top ten. V was pared by 7 bases and J by 2 bases, with 12 bases of the junction left unmatched. CDR1 and CDR2 (germline): SQVTM, ANQGSEA. CDR3 length equals 15 residues. The entry originates in a study of post-analysis software for immune sequencing data. Study findings and constraints: In patients, about five TRBV segments were more frequent than in controls, with TRBV5-6, TRBV5-1 and TRBV20-1 among them. There was significantly lower normalized Chao1 diversity in multiple sclerosis patients than in controls. Clustering by F measure revealed strong co-clustering among samples prepared together in one batch.

The clonotype originates from a girl aged 5 to 17 with multiple sclerosis. V is TRBV29-1 and J is TRBJ2-7; 9 positions match TRBD2. Sequences were obtained from blood. DNA for the CDR3: TGCAGCGCTGAGTTAGCGGGAGAGGACCCCTACGAGCAGTACTTC. Residues: CSAELAGEDPYEQYF.